This T cell receptor (beta chain) was recorded in a study of tumor-infiltrating lymphocytes in localized non-small cell lung cancer. This clone has only one observation. No antigen is known for it. Study findings and constraints: Technical variation could not be separated from intratumor heterogeneity here.

The method was immunoSEQ multiplex PCR; TCRdb's version includes in-frame clones alone and lacks a portion of them. Counted here are approximately 15,000 clones, around 82% occurring once; the ten biggest clones make up about 9.3%. The germline V gene has CDR1 MNHNY and CDR2 SVGAGI (reference sequence). V was clipped by 0 bases and J by 4 bases, with 6 bases between them. This CDR3 spans 14 amino acids. The source of this sequence is a human donor with non-small cell lung cancer. The specimen sequenced was uninvolved lung tissue not adjacent to the tumor. V usage is TRBV6-6 and J usage is TRBJ2-2; D possibly corresponds to TRBD2 (6 bases). CDR3 region: CASSYSGGTGELFF. In DNA form, the CDR3 reads TGTGCCAGCAGTTACTCGGGAGGCACCGGGGAGCTGTTTTTT.